The present TCR beta chain was sequenced within a study of T cell repertoires in cytomegalovirus infection. For the study at large: Indications came from public TCR beta signatures; they pointed to CMV infection and to a matching HLA type.

This clonotype was counted many times. The antigen is not known. V lost 4 bases and J 0 bases, leaving 13 bases between the germline ends. The CDR3 sequence is 15 residues long. Germline V gives CDR1 SGHTA, CDR2 FQGNSA. Study-wide results and caveats: Cumulative frequency of public TCR beta families picked out carriers of CMV plus the relevant HLA. The study found HLA-C-restricted CMV-specific TCR beta clonotypes dominating the ex vivo response.

TCRdb reanalysed the reads using MiXCR and keeps one entry per CDR3 protein. The sample includes around 140,000 distinct CDR3 sequences, 5% to 6.5% seen only once; the top ten take over 15%. The rearrangement uses TRBV7-2 and TRBJ2-7, with D possibly matching TRBD1 (6 bases). This sequence was found in a human donor in good health (CMV status not recorded). Some clones in this sample may be carry-over from other donors' samples. What was sequenced was PBMCs. The CDR3 DNA reads TGTGCCAGCAGCTGGGTTTTAGGGGGCTCCTACGAGCAGTACTTC. Its protein product is CASSWVLGGSYEQYF. Supplemented by reference TRBV7-2 and TRBJ2-7, the full variable domain reads GAGVSQSPSNKVTEKGKDVELRCDPISGHTALYWYRQSLGQGLEFLIYFQGNSAPDKSGLPSDRFSAERTGGSVSTLTIQRTQQEDSAVYLCASSWVLGGSYEQYFGPGTRLTVT.